Listed below are T cell receptor beta chains from one sample, sequenced in a study of T cell changes during pregnancy in multiple sclerosis. The assay was immunoSEQ multiplex PCR, and TCRdb's table has in-frame clones only and misses some. The sample gives tens of thousands of clones, approximately 92% of which show up once; about 0.72% is in the top ten. The specimen comprised peripheral blood, sampled in the second trimester of pregnancy. These receptors came from a female donor in good health, enrolled as a control in a pregnancy study. Each CDR3 is given without its conserved first and last residue.

J,V,CDR3
TRBJ2-2,TRBV7-7,ASSLAAGGNTGELF
TRBJ2-7,TRBV6-5,ASTTSDKSYEQY
TRBJ2-2,TRBV2,ATVRQLATGELF
TRBJ1-6,TRBV6-5,ASSGSRGSNSPLH
TRBJ2-5,TRBV5-4,ASSLKSTGGRETQY
TRBJ2-5,TRBV11-3,ASSRRTSGGETQY
TRBJ2-5,TRBV2,ASSETGIVETQY
TRBJ1-2,TRBV7-2,ASSLDEGNYGYT
TRBJ1-1,TRBV6-1,ASSPKTGDTEAF
TRBJ2-7,TRBV7-6,ASSLSEGEQY
TRBJ2-1,TRBV10-3,AISESPGGGGPSYNEQF
TRBJ1-5,TRBV30,ALPGEGESNQPQH
TRBJ1-2,TRBV7-2,ASSATAGGARNYGYT
TRBJ1-1,TRBV5-6,ASSTGQGNTEAF
TRBJ1-4,TRBV11-3,ASSWRQGADFATNEKLF
TRBJ1-1,TRBV9,ASSVGVGLTEAF
TRBJ1-1,TRBV5-8,ASSFGRNTEAF
TRBJ1-6,TRBV5-1,ASRELQGSNSPLH
TRBJ1-2,TRBV9,ASSAQRGLDGYT
TRBJ1-1,TRBV5-1,ASSRDSNTEAF
TRBJ2-3,TRBV9,ASSWWGGGEDTQY
TRBJ1-2,TRBV4-2,ASSQDQGRAGYGYT
TRBJ2-5,TRBV7-3,ASSLWGLADETQY
TRBJ1-5,TRBV5-8,ASSPDQPQH
TRBJ2-1,TRBV27,ASTGASGGPNNEQF